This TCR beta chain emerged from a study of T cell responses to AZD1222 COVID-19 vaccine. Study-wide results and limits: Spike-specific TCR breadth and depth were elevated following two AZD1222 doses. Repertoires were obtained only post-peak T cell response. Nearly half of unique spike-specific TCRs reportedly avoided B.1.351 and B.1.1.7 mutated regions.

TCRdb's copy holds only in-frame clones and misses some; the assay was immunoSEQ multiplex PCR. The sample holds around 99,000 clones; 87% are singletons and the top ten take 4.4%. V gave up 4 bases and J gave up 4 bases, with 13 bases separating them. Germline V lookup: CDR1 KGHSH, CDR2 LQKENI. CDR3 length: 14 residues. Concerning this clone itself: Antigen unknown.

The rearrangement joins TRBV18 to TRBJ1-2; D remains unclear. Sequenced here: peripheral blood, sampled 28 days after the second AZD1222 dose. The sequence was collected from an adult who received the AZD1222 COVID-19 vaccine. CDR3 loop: CASSQRQDPYGYTF. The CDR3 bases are TGTGCCAGCTCACAGAGGCAGGATCCCTATGGCTACACCTTC.